A selection of T cell receptor beta chains follows, all from one sample in a study of shared clonotypes between healthy human individuals. Assay: immunoSEQ multiplex PCR; the TCRdb copy retains only in-frame clones and omits some. The table shows about 2 million clones, with about 94% occurring only once. Specimen: naive CD8+ T cells sorted from blood. The receptors were gathered from a man between 18 and 29 years old in good health. Each CDR3 is given with its conserved first and last residue. The D gene is left open where the match is weak. Where a row states a size, it is once, few, many or the class of an expanded clone; other rows omit it.

d_call: TRBD1
v_call: TRBV30
j_call: TRBJ2-1
clone_size: -
cdr3_aa: CAWSAHPDRGEQFF
cdr3_nt: TGTGCCTGGAGTGCACATCCGGACAGGGGTGAGCAGTTCTTC

d_call: -
v_call: TRBV7-9
j_call: TRBJ2-2
clone_size: -
cdr3_aa: CASSLYRNTGELFF
cdr3_nt: TGTGCCAGCAGCTTATACAGGAACACCGGGGAGCTGTTTTTT

d_call: -
v_call: TRBV7-8
j_call: TRBJ2-7
clone_size: -
cdr3_aa: CASSLGRVSYEQYF
cdr3_nt: TGTGCCAGCAGCTTAGGAAGGGTATCCTACGAGCAGTACTTC

d_call: -
v_call: TRBV27
j_call: TRBJ2-2
clone_size: -
cdr3_aa: CASSPIGSTTGELFF
cdr3_nt: TGTGCCAGCAGTCCCATCGGGTCGACCACCGGGGAGCTGTTTTTT

d_call: -
v_call: TRBV2
j_call: TRBJ2-2
clone_size: -
cdr3_aa: CASSDPEDSVDTGELFF
cdr3_nt: TGTGCCAGCAGTGATCCCGAGGACAGTGTAGACACCGGGGAGCTGTTTTTT

d_call: TRBD1
v_call: TRBV7-9
j_call: TRBJ2-1
clone_size: -
cdr3_aa: CASSLPRDSNNEQFF
cdr3_nt: TGTGCCAGCAGCCTACCCCGGGACAGTAACAATGAGCAGTTCTTC

d_call: -
v_call: TRBV7-9
j_call: TRBJ2-1
clone_size: -
cdr3_aa: CASSSDRESYNEQFF
cdr3_nt: TGTGCCAGCAGCTCCGACAGAGAGTCCTACAATGAGCAGTTCTTC

d_call: TRBD2
v_call: TRBV15
j_call: TRBJ2-1
clone_size: once
cdr3_aa: CATSRHPIAGEGDNEQFF
cdr3_nt: TGTGCCACCAGCAGGCATCCGATAGCGGGAGAGGGAGACAATGAGCAGTTCTTC

d_call: -
v_call: TRBV6-5
j_call: TRBJ2-3
clone_size: once
cdr3_aa: CASSLGDTQYF
cdr3_nt: TGTGCCAGCAGTTTGGGAGATACGCAGTATTTT

d_call: TRBD1
v_call: TRBV4-1
j_call: TRBJ2-5
clone_size: -
cdr3_aa: CASSQGAGGALETQYF
cdr3_nt: TGCGCCAGCAGCCAAGGGGCAGGGGGCGCGTTGGAGACCCAGTACTTC

d_call: -
v_call: TRBV27
j_call: TRBJ2-7
clone_size: -
cdr3_aa: CASSPSTGTWSYEQYF
cdr3_nt: TGTGCCAGCAGCCCCTCCACCGGGACATGGAGCTACGAGCAGTACTTC

d_call: -
v_call: TRBV13
j_call: TRBJ2-7
clone_size: -
cdr3_aa: CASSLGLDPYEQYF
cdr3_nt: TGTGCCAGCAGCTTAGGTCTAGACCCCTACGAGCAGTACTTC

d_call: -
v_call: TRBV7-6
j_call: TRBJ2-7
clone_size: -
cdr3_aa: CASSPLDVEGYEQYF
cdr3_nt: TGTGCCAGCAGCCCCCTCGATGTAGAAGGCTACGAGCAGTACTTC

d_call: -
v_call: TRBV5-1
j_call: TRBJ2-1
clone_size: -
cdr3_aa: CASRSSDNEQFF
cdr3_nt: TGCGCCAGCAGGTCCTCCGACAATGAGCAGTTCTTC

d_call: TRBD2
v_call: TRBV2
j_call: TRBJ2-1
clone_size: once
cdr3_aa: CASSEAWAGVSEQFF
cdr3_nt: TGTGCCAGCAGTGAAGCTTGGGCGGGAGTATCCGAGCAGTTCTTC

d_call: -
v_call: TRBV2
j_call: TRBJ1-5
clone_size: -
cdr3_aa: CASSENRGNQPQHF
cdr3_nt: TGTGCCAGCAGTGAAAACAGAGGCAATCAGCCCCAGCATTTT

d_call: -
v_call: TRBV13
j_call: TRBJ2-3
clone_size: -
cdr3_aa: CASSFRLGGGNADTQYF
cdr3_nt: TGTGCCAGCAGCTTTCGGCTGGGGGGAGGTAATGCAGATACGCAGTATTTT

d_call: -
v_call: TRBV2
j_call: TRBJ2-3
clone_size: -
cdr3_aa: CASPSLEGDTQYF
cdr3_nt: TGTGCCAGCCCATCTCTTGAGGGAGATACGCAGTATTTT

d_call: TRBD1
v_call: TRBV7-8
j_call: TRBJ1-6
clone_size: few
cdr3_aa: CASSPWGQGNSPLHF
cdr3_nt: TGTGCCAGCAGCCCCTGGGGACAGGGGAATTCACCCCTCCACTTT

d_call: TRBD1
v_call: TRBV27
j_call: TRBJ1-1
clone_size: -
cdr3_aa: CASSPGQGNTEAFF
cdr3_nt: TGTGCCAGCAGTCCGGGACAGGGGAACACTGAAGCTTTCTTT

d_call: TRBD1
v_call: TRBV2
j_call: TRBJ2-2
clone_size: -
cdr3_aa: CASSNPSEPDRANTGELFF
cdr3_nt: TGTGCCAGCAGTAATCCGTCCGAACCTGACAGGGCGAACACCGGGGAGCTGTTTTTT

d_call: -
v_call: TRBV6-1
j_call: TRBJ2-5
clone_size: -
cdr3_aa: CASSEVTPYQETQYF
cdr3_nt: TGTGCCAGCAGTGAAGTGACTCCGTACCAAGAGACCCAGTACTTC

d_call: TRBD2
v_call: TRBV27
j_call: TRBJ2-1
clone_size: once
cdr3_aa: CASSAGTSAYGNEQFF
cdr3_nt: TGTGCCAGCAGTGCGGGGACTAGCGCCTACGGAAATGAGCAGTTCTTC

d_call: TRBD2
v_call: TRBV30
j_call: TRBJ2-7
clone_size: -
cdr3_aa: CAWSHGTSGILTYEQYF
cdr3_nt: TGTGCCTGGAGTCACGGGACTAGCGGGATTTTAACCTACGAGCAGTACTTC

d_call: -
v_call: TRBV5-3
j_call: TRBJ1-5
clone_size: -
cdr3_aa: CARSLSGNQPQHF
cdr3_nt: TGTGCCAGAAGCTTGAGTGGCAATCAGCCCCAGCATTTT

d_call: -
v_call: TRBV6-5
j_call: TRBJ2-7
clone_size: -
cdr3_aa: CASSPGERASYEQYF
cdr3_nt: TGTGCCAGCAGTCCCGGGGAAAGGGCGAGCTACGAGCAGTACTTC

d_call: -
v_call: TRBV27
j_call: TRBJ2-1
clone_size: -
cdr3_aa: CASSLGGGTSYNEQFF
cdr3_nt: TGTGCCAGCAGTTTAGGGGGAGGAACTTCCTACAATGAGCAGTTCTTC

d_call: -
v_call: TRBV19
j_call: TRBJ2-2
clone_size: -
cdr3_aa: CASSPGVSTGELFF
cdr3_nt: TGTGCCAGTAGTCCAGGGGTATCCACCGGGGAGCTGTTTTTT

d_call: -
v_call: TRBV9
j_call: TRBJ2-1
clone_size: -
cdr3_aa: CASSFDGGLNEQFF
cdr3_nt: TGTGCCAGCAGCTTCGACGGCGGTTTGAATGAGCAGTTCTTC

d_call: TRBD2
v_call: TRBV28
j_call: TRBJ2-7
clone_size: -
cdr3_aa: CASSYSGGLYEQYF
cdr3_nt: TGTGCCAGCAGTTATAGCGGGGGTCTCTACGAGCAGTACTTC

d_call: -
v_call: TRBV28
j_call: TRBJ2-7
clone_size: -
cdr3_aa: CASSFERLTGRAYEQYF
cdr3_nt: TGTGCCAGCAGTTTTGAAAGACTGACAGGGAGGGCCTACGAGCAGTACTTC

d_call: -
v_call: TRBV10-3
j_call: TRBJ1-3
clone_size: -
cdr3_aa: CAISEPYSDRQSGNTIYF
cdr3_nt: TGTGCCATCAGTGAGCCTTATTCAGACAGGCAAAGTGGAAACACCATATATTTT

d_call: -
v_call: TRBV5-6
j_call: TRBJ1-1
clone_size: -
cdr3_aa: CASSLAGTNSEPAFF
cdr3_nt: TGTGCCAGCAGCTTGGCCGGGACAAATTCTGAACCAGCTTTCTTT

d_call: -
v_call: TRBV30
j_call: TRBJ1-3
clone_size: -
cdr3_aa: CAWNVGGNIIYF
cdr3_nt: TGTGCCTGGAATGTTGGCGGAAACATCATATATTTT

d_call: TRBD2
v_call: TRBV4-2
j_call: TRBJ2-5
clone_size: -
cdr3_aa: CASSHGREGQETQYF
cdr3_nt: TGTGCCAGCAGCCATGGGCGGGAGGGCCAAGAGACCCAGTACTTC

d_call: -
v_call: TRBV7-9
j_call: TRBJ2-3
clone_size: -
cdr3_aa: CASSLSQGGTDTQYF
cdr3_nt: TGTGCCAGCAGCTTATCGCAGGGCGGCACAGATACGCAGTATTTT

d_call: -
v_call: TRBV27
j_call: TRBJ2-2
clone_size: -
cdr3_aa: CASSSSGTGHTGELFF
cdr3_nt: TGTGCCAGCAGCAGTAGCGGGACAGGACACACCGGGGAGCTGTTTTTT

d_call: -
v_call: TRBV7-8
j_call: TRBJ2-7
clone_size: -
cdr3_aa: CASSVHGYDGEQYF
cdr3_nt: TGTGCCAGCAGCGTCCACGGCTACGATGGTGAGCAGTACTTC

d_call: -
v_call: TRBV19
j_call: TRBJ2-2
clone_size: -
cdr3_aa: CASSIGGGAGELFF
cdr3_nt: TGTGCCAGTAGTATAGGGGGCGGGGCCGGGGAGCTGTTTTTT

d_call: -
v_call: TRBV4-1
j_call: TRBJ1-1
clone_size: -
cdr3_aa: CASSPGAAGNTEAFF
cdr3_nt: TGCGCCAGCAGCCCCGGGGCTGCGGGGAACACTGAAGCTTTCTTT

d_call: TRBD1
v_call: TRBV19
j_call: TRBJ2-2
clone_size: -
cdr3_aa: CASRTGPNTGELFF
cdr3_nt: TGTGCCAGTAGGACAGGGCCGAACACCGGGGAGCTGTTTTTT

d_call: TRBD2
v_call: TRBV6-5
j_call: TRBJ2-7
clone_size: -
cdr3_aa: CASSYSGTSGYEQYF
cdr3_nt: TGTGCCAGCAGTTATTCCGGGACTAGCGGATACGAGCAGTACTTC

d_call: -
v_call: TRBV19
j_call: TRBJ2-7
clone_size: -
cdr3_aa: CASTGGGPNEQYF
cdr3_nt: TGTGCCAGTACAGGGGGAGGGCCGAACGAGCAGTACTTC